This note documents a single TCR beta chain sequence. What this receptor recognizes is not known. No base quality values were provided; no much bigger clone lies one nucleotide off. The data were taken from a study of CD8 T cells in Susac syndrome (dated by TCRdb to the late 2010s). Describing the broader study: Of the Susac syndrome patients who were sequenced, roughly 6 had clinically active disease and 8 or 9 were in clinical remission. Susac syndrome patients were therapy-naive, on corticosteroids (some also receiving IVIg), or on IVIg alone at blood withdrawal. Repertoire sequencing was used to test whether CD8+ T cell activation and differentiation in Susac syndrome was antigen driven. Beyond this particular receptor, the publication reports: The number of individuals in the TCR sequencing and HLA analysis was acknowledged as relatively small. In patients with Susac syndrome, the CD4+ T cell repertoire showed no detectable clonal expansion.

The germline V gene supplies CDR1 SNHLY and CDR2 FYNNEI. The CDR3 contains 12 residues, cysteine and phenylalanine counted. Only the CDR3 DNA stays, 36 bases, in frame from base 1. V and J are truncated by 7 bases and 6 bases respectively, leaving an intervening sequence of 12 bases. RNA was extracted using the RNeasy kit, and roughly 0.45 to 1 microgram was reverse transcribed with random hexamers. The immunoSEQ multiplex PCR assay, covering 54 Vbeta and 13 Jbeta segments, was used to amplify TCR beta CDR3 regions. Bias from PCR amplification was corrected by using a synthetic template baseline for primer optimization and for computational correction. The paper's processing steps were these. Only productive sequences were kept, with reads annotated to V, D and J genes according to IMGT and analyzed in immunoSEQ Analyzer. Clonality was computed as one minus Shannon entropy normalized by log2 of the number of productive unique sequences. For each patient and control, public and private clones were evaluated within the 100 most prevalent clones. Susac-specific clones were defined as absent from healthy and MS cohorts, 850 to 1,300 published viral clones and other ImmuneACCESS disease sequences. The public reads were reprocessed in TCRdb via fastp at Q25 and MiXCR, keeping in-frame beta chains. Records with the same CDR3 protein are collapsed into one entry carrying the most frequent genes and DNA. In this record, the V and J calls reflect TCRdb's handling and not the investigators' own analysis. This sample has about 160,000 distinct CDR3 sequences in its table, and roughly 95% of those were observed once. Of the sample, about 0.12% is held by the ten largest clones.

Peripheral blood CD8+ and CD4+ T cells from healthy donors, Susac syndrome patients and multiple sclerosis patients were profiled using high-throughput TCR beta sequencing. The Susac syndrome patients fulfilled recently defined diagnostic criteria for either definite or probable disease. Bulk CD8+ and CD4+ T cells were purified by magnetic negative isolation, whereas CD8+ TEMRA cells were enriched by FACS. Blood was collected in EDTA tubes and processed within 24 hours, with PBMCs isolated through density gradient centrifugation. PBMCs intended for TCR sequencing were frozen in liquid nitrogen and were later thawed in a 37 degrees C water bath. A purity of at least 90% was achieved for sorted or isolated CD4+, CD8+ and CD8+ TEMRA cells.

Input material: CD4+ T cells from PBMCs. The chain was built from TRBV2 and TRBJ1-1, with an unclear D gene assignment. This receptor was identified in a human donor with Susac syndrome. The CDR3 region has the sequence CASMRSVAEAFF. The sequence in DNA is TGTGCCAGCATGAGAAGCGTGGCTGAAGCTTTCTTT.